Shown below are 13 T cell receptor beta chains from a single sample sequenced in a study of T-cell memory formation after mild COVID-19. TCRdb recomputed calls from the 5' RACE reads with MiXCR, one row per CDR3 protein. The sample holds under 250,000 distinct CDR3 sequences, approximately 15% seen once. Sequences were obtained from PBMCs or a T cell subset sorted from them (not recorded which). The source of these receptors is an adult woman who had mild COVID-19 (a few samples of this study predate the infection). Cell type and time point are not known.

This clonotype was observed a handful of times. The chain couples TRBV5-1 to TRBJ1-1, with a possible D match to TRBD1 (6 bases). Trimming shortened V by 4 bases and J by 5 bases, and 15 bases separated the two germline ends. Looked up from germline, CDR1 is SGHRS and CDR2 is YFSETQ. The CDR3 covers 14 residues. The chain's CDR3 is CASSLQGVVTEAFF. Written as DNA, the CDR3 is TGCGCCAGCAGCCTACAGGGTGTTGTGACTGAAGCTTTCTTT.

In its sample, this clonotype was seen a few times. The V call is TRBV18, the J call TRBJ2-1, with D possibly TRBD1 on 6 matching bases. This CDR3 has 14 residues. Trimming pared 4 bases from V and 5 bases from J, leaving 12 bases between. Germline V gene sequence: CDR1 KGHSH, CDR2 LQKENI. The CDR3 here is CASSLQGRDNEQFF. The CDR3 DNA reads TGTGCCAGCTCACTACAGGGAAGGGACAATGAGCAGTTCTTC.

CDR3 amino acids: CSVGSGSPTDTQYF. CDR3 bases: TGCAGCGTTGGAAGCGGGAGCCCCACAGATACGCAGTATTTT. V usage is TRBV29-1 and J usage is TRBJ2-3; 8 bases map to TRBD2. Germline CDR1 SQVTM, CDR2 ANQGSEA. The CDR3 totals 14 residues. The J segment lost 2 bases and the V segment lost 4 bases, leaving 5 bases of the junction unmatched.

This clonotype was detected only a few times. The chain combines TRBV7-8 with TRBJ1-2; 8 positions agree with TRBD1. Germline CDR1 SGHVS, CDR2 FQNEAQ. After removal of 1 base from V and 8 bases from J, the junction contained 6 bases not matched to a gene. There are 14 residues in the CDR3. CDR3 nucleotide sequence: TGTGCCAGCAGCTTAGGAGAGACAGGGGTCGGCTACACCTTC. Translating it yields CASSLGETGVGYTF.

The gene calls are TRBV24-1 and TRBJ2-4, with 7 bases that match TRBD2. Per the germline V gene, CDR1 is KGHDR and CDR2 is SFDVKD. Losses at the gene ends were 2 bases for V and 0 bases for J; bases not matched to a gene: 9. The CDR3 sequence is 18 residues long. The CDR3, as DNA: TGTGCCACCAGTGATTCCGGGGAGGGGTCGGGAGCCAAAAACATTCAGTACTTC. Translating it yields CATSDSGEGSGAKNIQYF.

This clonotype was observed at least ten times. The CDR3 spells CASSAQGGEQYF. Written as DNA, the CDR3 is TGTGCCAGCAGCGCCCAGGGGGGAGAGCAGTACTTC. The rearrangement links TRBV3-1 to TRBJ2-7, with a weak D call TRBD1 (7 bases). Germline CDR1 is LGHDT and CDR2 is YNNKEL (reference sequence). V was clipped by 5 bases and J by 7 bases, with 12 bases between them. The CDR3 is 12 amino acids.

This clonotype appeared a few times. CDR3 loop: CAWLGGRVYEQFF. Written as DNA, the CDR3 is TGTGCCTGGCTGGGGGGGAGAGTGTATGAGCAGTTCTTC. The chain is built from TRBV30 and TRBJ2-1; 7 nucleotides line up with TRBD2. Germline CDR1 GTSNPN, CDR2 SVGIG (reference sequence). Trimming took 5 bases from V and 8 from J; bases not matched to a gene: 9. This CDR3 region has 13 residues.

This clonotype was counted at least ten times. The rearrangement links TRBV12-3 or TRBV12-4 to TRBJ1-2; D is uncertain. The CDR3 is 14 amino acids. Trimming shortened V by 6 bases and J by 8 bases, and 19 bases separated the two germline ends. DNA of the CDR3: TGTGCCAGCAGCAACAGACCCGGCCTGGGGGGCTACACCTTC. Protein: CASSNRPGLGGYTF.

The rearrangement uses TRBV7-2 and TRBJ2-5, with D possibly TRBD1 on 5 matching bases. This CDR3 comprises 14 residues. V gave up 1 base and J gave up 5 bases, with 11 bases separating them. The V gene's germline CDR1 is SGHTA and CDR2 FQGNSA. Here the CDR3 reads CASSLGRVRETQYF. CDR3 DNA: TGTGCCAGCAGCTTAGGCAGGGTCAGGGAGACCCAGTACTTC.

This clonotype has a count of ten or more. The rearrangement joins TRBV5-1 to TRBJ2-7; 9 positions match TRBD2. Germline-derived CDR1 and CDR2 are SGHRS and YFSETQ. The CDR3 consists of 16 residues. V lost 0 bases and J lost 0; bases outside the gene matches: 4. CDR3 coding DNA: TGCGCCAGCAGCTTGGGGACTAGCGCCCGCTCCTACGAGCAGTACTTC. It yields the protein CASSLGTSARSYEQYF.

Many counts were recorded for this clonotype. As DNA, the CDR3 is TGTGCCAGCAGCCGGACAGGAGGTTCCACTGAAGCTTTCTTT. It codes for CASSRTGGSTEAFF. The V gene is TRBV7-2, the J gene TRBJ1-1; 7 bases are shared with TRBD1. This CDR3 has 14 amino acids. The trim removed 5 bases at V and 4 bases at J, leaving 7 bases unmatched. Germline CDR1 and CDR2: SGHTA and FQGNSA.

This clonotype showed up just a few times. The chain has TRBV12-3 or TRBV12-4 and TRBJ2-4, with D possibly TRBD2 on 6 matching bases. Between the trimmed V and J ends, which lost 6 bases and 0 bases, there was a span of 12 bases. The CDR3 extends over 15 amino acids. The DNA for the CDR3 is TGTGCCAGCAGGATGGGGGGATTAGCCAAAAACATTCAGTACTTC. Translation: CASRMGGLAKNIQYF.

The V and J genes are TRBV7-8 and TRBJ1-4; weak D call: TRBD1 (5 bases). CDR1 is SGHVS, CDR2 FQNEAQ, per germline. This CDR3 has 14 residues. With 1 base removed from V and 8 bases from J, the gap between germline ends came to 11 bases. Here the CDR3 DNA reads TGTGCCAGCAGCTTAGAAGGGGCTGGGGAAAAACTGTTTTTT. It codes for CASSLEGAGEKLFF.